This T cell receptor (beta chain) is from a study of beta chain features in type 1 diabetes. For the study at large: Age and gender were similar between patients and healthy donors, as were cell yields.

Based on CD45RO/CCR7/CD25/CD127/CD95/CD27, CD4+ regulatory, stem cell-like memory, naive and central memory cells were sorted. Purity exceeding 98% was reached by all sorted populations. This clone was counted ten times or more. Its antigen is undetermined. General observations from the study: Shorter TCRB CDR3s, moderately but significantly so, marked every one of the four CD4+ subsets in Type 1 diabetes patients. PCR might preferentially amplify shorter templates, equally in patients and controls.

cDNA synthesis used the whole RNA isolate, giving expressed TCRB sequences. Data came from immunoSEQ multiplex PCR; TCRdb stores just in-frame clones and leaves some out. The sample carries some 190,000 clones, around 7.9% recorded once. Sequencing was done on a sample of central memory CD4+ T cells from blood. The clonotype was recovered from a man between 18 and 35 years old with type 1 diabetes.

The CDR3 loop reads CASSSRASGANVLTF. The CDR3 DNA sequence: TGTGCCAGTAGCAGCAGGGCTTCTGGGGCCAACGTCCTGACTTTC. The rearrangement links TRBV19 to TRBJ2-6, with D perhaps matching TRBD1 (5 bases). The CDR3 consists of 15 residues. Per the germline V gene, CDR1 is LNHDA and CDR2 is SQIVND (reference sequence). Trimming cost V 6 bases and J 1 base, with 10 bases left between them.